The T cell receptor beta chain described here comes from a study of CD8 T cells in Susac syndrome. The ends were cut back, 4 bases at V and 1 base at J, with 11 bases in the middle. The germline gives CDR1 GTSNPN, CDR2 SVGIG (reference sequence). The CDR3 spans 15 residues. An amount of RNA that ranged from roughly 0.45 to 1 ug was reverse transcribed with random hexamers. Amplification of TCR beta CDR3 used immunoSEQ multiplex PCR across 54 Vbeta and 13 Jbeta. One entry per CDR3 protein results from TCRdb running MiXCR on the immunoSEQ multiplex PCR reads. Of about 150,000 distinct CDR3 sequences listed, nearly 97% were seen once; the top ten hold 0.15%. The patients who served as multiple sclerosis controls were treatment-naive and had stable or active relapsing-remitting disease that fulfilled the revised McDonald criteria.

This clonotype was sampled from a human donor with multiple sclerosis. Material for sequencing was CD8+ T cells from PBMCs. This chain uses TRBV30 with TRBJ1-6; D is unclear. The CDR3 sequence is CAWTGGVSYNSPLHF. The CDR3 DNA sequence: TGTGCCTGGACGGGTGGGGTATCCTATAATTCACCCCTCCACTTT.